This T cell receptor beta chain was profiled in a study of blood T cell repertoires in COVID-19. About the research overall: Material from acute and convalescent COVID-19 was sourced from the United States, Italy and Spain. T cells, B-cell-depleted T cells, or PBMCs supplied cDNA or gDNA.

CDR3 length: 12 residues. V was clipped by 3 bases and J by 4 bases, with 6 bases between them. CDR1 ENHRY and CDR2 SYGVKD come from the germline V gene. As handled by the study authors: Reference gene primer amplification in the assay estimated nucleated cell counts. Sequenced by immunoSEQ multiplex PCR; TCRdb stores in-frame clones only, minus some. V and J calls and clone size are given by that table; D and trimming were obtained from the DNA. Here the sample spans hundreds of thousands of clones, roughly 85% being singletons. The TCR was taken from a woman aged 18-29 years with acute or convalescent COVID-19. Sequenced sample: peripheral blood. The rearrangement links TRBV10-3 to TRBJ1-1; tentatively, D is TRBD1 (5 bases). CDR3 DNA sequence: TGTGCCATCAGTGAAGGGGCCACTGAAGCTTTCTTT. As protein: CAISEGATEAFF.